This T cell receptor beta chain derives from a study of blood T cell repertoires in COVID-19. Overall study: Sites in the United States, Italy and Spain provided acute and convalescent COVID-19 samples. PBMCs, B-cell-depleted T cells, or T cells were the source of the cDNA or gDNA that made up the material.

In germline, CDR1 is KGHSH, CDR2 LQKENI. The CDR3 contains 14 residues. Trimming removed 3 bases at V and 4 bases at J, with 9 bases between. As processed by the authors: Using reference gene primer amplification, nucleated cell counts were estimated. Libraries were prepared by immunoSEQ multiplex PCR; TCRdb keeps only in-frame clonotypes and omits some of them. V, J and clone size derive from that table, while D and trimming were established from the DNA sequence. The sample consists of roughly 230,000 clones, 70% to 90% of them appearing once. This clone was detected only a few times. The sample comprised peripheral blood. The chain is built from TRBV18 and TRBJ2-2; D gene ambiguous. The receptor's source is a man aged 35 to 55 with acute or convalescent COVID-19. The CDR3 sequence: CASSPVRSTGELFF. The CDR3, as DNA: TGTGCCAGCTCACCCGTACGTAGCACCGGGGAGCTGTTTTTT. Combining the CDR3 with reference TRBV18 and TRBJ2-2 gives the whole variable domain NAGVMQNPRHLVRRRGQEARLRCSPMKGHSHVYWYRQLPEEGLKFMVYLQKENIIDESGMPKERFSAEFPKEGPSILRIQQVVRGDSAAYFCASSPVRSTGELFFGEGSRLTVL.